These 9 T cell receptor beta chains came from one sample sequenced in a study of T-cell reconstitution after alpha-beta-depleted transplantation in children. Researchers prepared the TCRbeta library using unique molecular identifiers, the study reports. TCRdb used MiXCR to reprocess the PCR reads, holding one entry per CDR3 protein. The table has about 540,000 distinct CDR3 sequences, 25% to 30% seen once. The input for sequencing was PBMCs, taken before TCRalphabeta/CD19-depleted stem cell transplant. The receptors were gathered from a boy less than two years old with Wiskott-Aldrich syndrome, due to receive a stem cell transplant.

This clonotype was seen a few times. The genes are TRBV6-1 and TRBJ2-5; 7 positions match TRBD2. Trimming at V came to 2 bases and at J to 4 bases, leaving 7 bases not matched to a gene. This CDR3 is 15 amino acids long. In germline, CDR1 is MNHNS, CDR2 SASEGT. Written as DNA, the CDR3 is TGTGCCAGCAGTGAAAACGCGGGAGACCCAGAGACCCAGTACTTC. Its translation is CASSENAGDPETQYF.

The gene calls are TRBV3-1 and TRBJ1-2; TRBD1 agrees at 8 bases. CDR1 and CDR2 from the germline V gene are LGHDT and YNNKEL (reference sequence). J was trimmed by 2 bases and V by 1 base; bases with no gene match: 3. The CDR3 spans 15 residues. This CDR3 is CASSQGTGTNYGYTF. The CDR3 DNA reads as TGTGCCAGCAGCCAAGGGACAGGGACCAACTATGGCTACACCTTC.

This clonotype was observed a few times. This chain connects TRBV5-1 to TRBJ1-2, with 8 positions matching TRBD1. The V segment lost 4 bases and the J segment 1 base; nucleotides outside the gene matches: 3. The CDR3 has 14 residues. In germline, CDR1 is SGHRS, CDR2 YFSETQ. CDR3 sequence (DNA): TGCGCCAGCAGCGAGACAGGGGTTAACTATGGCTACACCTTC. It specifies CASSETGVNYGYTF.

The chain employs TRBV28 and TRBJ2-1; possible D gene TRBD2, 6 bases. Germline V lookup: CDR1 MDHEN, CDR2 SYDVKM. The V gene lost 6 bases and the J gene lost 5 bases, with 11 bases spanning the gap. This CDR3 has 13 residues. The CDR3 reads CASRASADNEQFF. CDR3 in DNA: TGTGCCAGCAGGGCTAGCGCAGACAATGAGCAGTTCTTC.

The chain is built from TRBV28 and TRBJ2-5, with a tentative D call TRBD2 (6 bases). There are 16 residues in the CDR3. Trimming pared 3 bases from V and 7 bases from J, leaving 21 bases between. CDR1 and CDR2 (germline): MDHEN, SYDVKM. In DNA, the CDR3 is TGTGCCAGCAGTTTCTTGGCCCCTAGCGACCCTTGGACCCAGTACTTC. Translation: CASSFLAPSDPWTQYF. Combining the CDR3 with reference TRBV28 and TRBJ2-5 gives the whole variable domain DVKVTQSSRYLVKRTGEKVFLECVQDMDHENMFWYRQDPGLGLRLIYFSYDVKMKEKGDIPEGYSVSREKKERFSLILESASTNQTSMYLCASSFLAPSDPWTQYFGPGTRLLVL.

This clonotype has ten or more counts. The chain carries TRBV10-3 and TRBJ2-5; the D is unclear. V was shortened by 3 bases and J by 1 base, with 0 bases between the two germline ends. Germline V lookup: CDR1 ENHRY, CDR2 SYGVKD. The CDR3 is 11 amino acids. The CDR3 DNA reads as TGTGCCATCAGTGACCAAGAGACCCAGTACTTC. It encodes CAISDQETQYF.

This clonotype has more than one count but fewer than ten. DNA of the CDR3: TGTGCCAGCACCCCTTACGTCACAGATACGCAGTATTTT. Translating gives CASTPYVTDTQYF. This rearrangement joins TRBV12-3 or TRBV12-4 to TRBJ2-3; unclear D gene. Trimming removed 7 bases from V and 2 bases from J, with 10 bases in between. The CDR3 runs to 13 residues.

The sample holds a few counts of this clonotype. The rearrangement links TRBV28 to TRBJ2-7, with D perhaps being TRBD1 or TRBD2 (6 bases each). V was cut by 6 bases and J by 7 bases, with 25 bases left in between. The CDR3 extends over 16 amino acids. The germline CDR1 and CDR2 sequences are MDHEN and SYDVKM. CDR3 region: CASSGGIRDPRGEQYF. The DNA of the CDR3 is TGTGCCAGCAGCGGGGGCATCCGGGATCCAAGAGGTGAGCAGTACTTC.

The rearrangement links TRBV7-9 to TRBJ2-1, with TRBD2 identical over 9 bases. With V trimmed by 5 bases and J by 3 bases, 5 bases remained unmatched. The CDR3 extends over 15 amino acids. Germline V CDR1 and CDR2: SEHNR, FQNEAQ (reference sequence). As DNA, the CDR3 is TGTGCCAGCAGCCGCACTAGCGGGCACTACAATGAGCAGTTCTTC. Translation: CASSRTSGHYNEQFF.